These 22 T cell receptor beta chains were sequenced from one sample in a study of cytomegalovirus exposure and HLA in healthy donors (dated by TCRdb to 2016 to 2017). Receptors were amplified or captured by the immunoSEQ multiplex PCR assay. For the multiplex PCR, a mixture combining 60 forward primers for TCR Vbeta segments and 13 reverse primers for TCR Jbeta segments was used. TCRdb's version of the immuneACCESS table is confined to in-frame rearrangements and falls short of the full clone set. An unresolved V gene accounts for under half of the shortfall where checked; the remainder is of unknown origin. The sample records 270,000 or so clones, about nine tenths of which are singletons. The top ten constitute roughly 4% of the sample. Sequenced input: PBMCs. These receptors were taken from a man aged 40-49 years in good health and CMV-seropositive.

The J gene is TRBJ1-2, the V gene TRBV28; D not resolved. Germline V gene lookup returns CDR1 MDHEN and CDR2 SYDVKM. Trimming shortened V by 6 bases and J by 3 bases, and 5 bases separated the two germline ends. This CDR3 is 11 amino acids long. The DNA for the CDR3 is TGTGCCAGCAGCGGTGACTATGGCTACACCTTC. Amino acids: CASSGDYGYTF.

This rearrangement joins TRBV7-9 to TRBJ1-2, with 7 bases fitting TRBD1. Germline V lookup: CDR1 SEHNR, CDR2 FQNEAQ (reference sequence). V lost 2 bases to trimming and J lost 8 bases; unmatched junction nucleotides: 17. This CDR3 is built from 17 residues. CDR3 sequence: CASSLLGDSVFPEGYTF. The CDR3 coding sequence is TGTGCCAGCAGCTTATTGGGGGACAGCGTCTTTCCCGAGGGCTACACCTTC.

The chain joins TRBV5-4 to TRBJ2-5, with 7 bases fitting TRBD2. Unmatched junction bases numbered 12, after V lost 3 bases and J lost 1 base. Germline V lookup: CDR1 SGHNT, CDR2 YYREEE (reference sequence). The CDR3 contains 17 residues. The CDR3 protein is CASSSLVASGPQETQYF. The CDR3 region has the DNA TGTGCCAGCAGCTCCTTAGTGGCTAGCGGACCCCAAGAGACCCAGTACTTC. The variable domain in full, completed from reference TRBV5-4 and TRBJ2-5, reads ETGVTQSPTHLIKTRGQQVTLRCSSQSGHNTVSWYQQALGQGPQFIFQYYREEENGRGNFPPRFSGLQFPNYSSELNVNALELDDSALYLCASSSLVASGPQETQYFGPGTRLLVL.

This chain joins TRBV28 and TRBJ2-7; D unresolved. The V end lost 2 bases, the J end lost 0 bases, and 5 bases lay between the germline ends. This CDR3 region has 13 residues. Germline values: CDR1 MDHEN, CDR2 SYDVKM. The CDR3 DNA follows: TGTGCCAGCAGTTTAACAGACTCCTACGAGCAGTACTTC. This sequence encodes CASSLTDSYEQYF.

The chain uses TRBV27 and TRBJ2-3; D ambiguous. Deletions cut 4 bases from V and 5 bases from J, with 7 bases between. The CDR3 runs 12 residues. The V gene's germline CDR1 is MNHEY and CDR2 SMNVEV (reference sequence). The DNA for the CDR3 is TGTGCCAGCAGTTCCCCTAGAGATACGCAGTATTTT. It codes for CASSSPRDTQYF.

The count of this clone is one. This rearrangement joins TRBV27 to TRBJ2-7; D uncertain. V lost 6 bases, J lost 1 base, and 10 bases lay in between. CDR3 length equals 13 residues. CDR1 MNHEY and CDR2 SMNVEV come from the germline V gene (reference sequence). The CDR3 nucleotides are TGTGCCAGCAGACGCGGAAGATCCTACGAGCAGTACTTC. It encodes CASRRGRSYEQYF.

The V call is TRBV4-3, the J call TRBJ1-1; D unresolved. The CDR3 extends over 17 amino acids. CDR1 and CDR2 from the germline V gene are LGHNA and YSLEER. The germline V and J ends were trimmed by 0 bases and 1 base, with 15 bases remaining between them. In DNA form, the CDR3 reads TGCGCCAGCAGCCAAGATCGTATCGTAGCAAGGAACACTGAAGCTTTCTTT. As protein: CASSQDRIVARNTEAFF.

This sequence joins TRBV2 and TRBJ1-2; a possible D gene is TRBD1 (6 bases). The CDR3 extends over 11 amino acids. Germline-derived CDR1 and CDR2 are SNHLY and FYNNEI. The V end was cut by 4 bases, the J end by 6 bases, with 6 bases between. Written as DNA, the CDR3 is TGTGCCAGCAGTGGACAGGATGGCTACACCTTC. Translation gives CASSGQDGYTF.

This clone has only one observation. The chain joins TRBV7-9 to TRBJ2-5, with TRBD2 matching over 8 bases. Germline loops: CDR1 SEHNR, CDR2 FQNEAQ (reference sequence). The CDR3 has 14 residues. The ends lost 3 bases at V and 7 bases at J; junction bases unmatched: 7. As DNA, the CDR3 is TGTGCCAGCAGCTTTACTAGCGGCCCGGCGACCCAGTACTTC. Protein product: CASSFTSGPATQYF.

V is TRBV9 and J is TRBJ1-1; no clear D. CDR1 SGDLS and CDR2 YYNGEE come from the germline V gene. With 3 bases removed from V and 4 bases from J, the gap between germline ends came to 10 bases. This CDR3 spans 13 amino acids. The CDR3 nucleotides are TGTGCCAGCAGCGCCTACGAGGGCACTGAAGCTTTCTTT. Translated, it gives CASSAYEGTEAFF.

The rearrangement joins TRBV9 to TRBJ2-7, with D possibly TRBD2 on 5 matching bases. Germline CDR1 is SGDLS and CDR2 is YYNGEE. Trimming removed 0 bases from V and 9 bases from J, with 13 bases in between. The CDR3 has 13 residues. The CDR3 bases are TGTGCCAGCAGCGTAGCTCCGTTGGGAGTGCAGTACTTC. Its translation is CASSVAPLGVQYF.

This clone has just one count. This sequence joins TRBV5-1 and TRBJ2-7; TRBD2 is a possible D gene (5 bases). V lost 0 bases and J 5 bases, leaving 15 bases between the germline ends. The CDR3 spans 15 residues. Germline assignment: CDR1 SGHRS and CDR2 YFSETQ. CDR3 nucleotides: TGCGCCAGCAGCTTGGCAGTTCCCCGGCGGGACGAGCAGTACTTC. This sequence encodes CASSLAVPRRDEQYF.

CDR3 coding DNA: TGTGCCAGCAGTTCCCGACTAAGACAAGAGACCCAGTACTTC. This codes for CASSSRLRQETQYF. V is TRBV27 and J is TRBJ2-5; perhaps TRBD2 as D (5 bases). Trimming pared 4 bases from V and 2 bases from J, leaving 11 bases between. The CDR3 extends over 14 amino acids. Germline-derived CDR1 and CDR2 are MNHEY and SMNVEV (reference sequence).

The gene calls are TRBV7-9 and TRBJ2-3, with TRBD1 identical over 9 bases. J was trimmed by 1 base and V by 3 bases; bases with no gene match: 5. The CDR3 is 16 residues long. The germline CDR1 and CDR2 sequences are SEHNR and FQNEAQ (reference sequence). CDR3 sequence: CASSFERDRGTDTQYF. CDR3 bases: TGTGCCAGCAGCTTCGAGCGGGACAGGGGCACAGATACGCAGTATTTT.

The CDR3 region has the DNA TGTGCCAGTAGTGGCTGGACAGGGCGGTATGGCTACACCTTC. Translating gives CASSGWTGRYGYTF. The rearrangement joins TRBV19 to TRBJ1-2; TRBD1 matches at 8 bases. Germline V lookup: CDR1 LNHDA, CDR2 SQIVND (reference sequence). The CDR3 loop spans 14 amino acids. After removal of 5 bases from V and 5 bases from J, the junction contained 7 bases not matched to a gene.

A few counts support this clone. V is TRBV7-9 and J is TRBJ1-4, with D possibly matching TRBD1 (6 bases). Germline assignment: CDR1 SEHNR and CDR2 FQNEAQ (reference sequence). The V and J ends lost 2 bases and 6 bases respectively, with 10 bases between them. This CDR3 has 14 amino acids. The chain's CDR3 is CASSLRGADEKLFF. The CDR3 DNA is TGTGCCAGCAGCTTACGGGGGGCGGATGAAAAACTGTTTTTT.

The chain joins TRBV2 to TRBJ1-2; D remains ambiguous. The CDR3 has 15 amino acids. Trimming shortened V by 8 bases and J by 6 bases, and 22 bases separated the two germline ends. Per the germline V gene, CDR1 is SNHLY and CDR2 is FYNNEI. The CDR3 bases are TGTGCCAGCCTTACCGGGTCCCTCAGTAGTAATGGCTACACCTTC. Its protein is CASLTGSLSSNGYTF.

V is TRBV7-8 and J is TRBJ1-1; the D is unclear. Looked up from germline, CDR1 is SGHVS and CDR2 is FQNEAQ. Trimming removed 1 base from V and 4 bases from J, with 10 bases in between. The CDR3 runs to 14 residues. This CDR3 is CASSLDGLSTEAFF. The CDR3 bases are TGTGCCAGCAGCTTAGACGGGTTGAGCACTGAAGCTTTCTTT.

The chain links TRBV27 to TRBJ2-1, with a tentative D call TRBD2 (6 bases). This CDR3 spans 15 amino acids. Trimming stripped 4 bases from V and 6 bases from J, with 16 bases between. Germline loops: CDR1 MNHEY, CDR2 SMNVEV (reference sequence). The CDR3 DNA follows: TGTGCCAGCAGTTCCAATTTAGCGGAAAGCAATGAGCAGTTCTTC. It translates to CASSSNLAESNEQFF.

The V gene is TRBV27, the J gene TRBJ1-1, with D unresolved. This CDR3 has 13 residues. Trimming removed 3 bases from V and 2 bases from J, with 7 bases in between. Germline V gene data show CDR1 as MNHEY and CDR2 as SMNVEV (reference sequence). CDR3 in amino acids: CASSFTVNTEAFF. CDR3 DNA: TGTGCCAGCAGTTTTACGGTTAACACTGAAGCTTTCTTT.

CDR3 DNA sequence: TGTGCCAGCAGCAAATTAACAGGGGGGACGAGCAAAAACATTCAGTACTTC. Translating it yields CASSKLTGGTSKNIQYF. The V call is TRBV11-2, the J call TRBJ2-4; 8 bases are a match to TRBD1. In germline, CDR1 is SGHAT, CDR2 FQNNGV. Unmatched junction bases numbered 12, after V lost 5 bases and J lost 3 bases. This CDR3 is 17 amino acids long. The full variable domain, its missing parts supplied by reference TRBV11-2 and TRBJ2-4, is EAGVAQSPRYKIIEKRQSVAFWCNPISGHATLYWYQQILGQGPKLLIQFQNNGVVDDSQLPKDRFSAERLKGVDSTLKIQPAKLEDSAVYLCASSKLTGGTSKNIQYFGAGTRLSVL.

V usage is TRBV28 and J usage is TRBJ2-7; 8 positions agree with TRBD1. V was pared by 8 bases and J by 7 bases, with 13 bases of the junction left unmatched. The CDR3 has 14 residues. Germline lookup yields CDR1 MDHEN and CDR2 SYDVKM. CDR3 sequence: CASWGSRTGQEQYF. The DNA for the CDR3 is TGTGCCAGCTGGGGATCCCGGACAGGGCAGGAGCAGTACTTC.